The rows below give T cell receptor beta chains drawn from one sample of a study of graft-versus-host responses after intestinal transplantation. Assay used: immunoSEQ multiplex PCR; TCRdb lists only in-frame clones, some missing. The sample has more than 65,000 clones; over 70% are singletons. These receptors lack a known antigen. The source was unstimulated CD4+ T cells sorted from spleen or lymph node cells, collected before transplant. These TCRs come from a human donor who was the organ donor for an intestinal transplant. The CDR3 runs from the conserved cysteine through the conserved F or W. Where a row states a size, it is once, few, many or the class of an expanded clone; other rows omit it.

CDR3: CASSYRGVGGNTIYF; J: TRBJ1-3; V: TRBV6-5; size: NA
CDR3: CAWSRGSSYNSPLHF; J: TRBJ1-6; V: TRBV30; size: NA
CDR3: CASSLPRGVQETQYF; J: TRBJ2-5; V: TRBV5-6; size: NA
CDR3: CASSLSGGPSGNTIYF; J: TRBJ1-3; V: TRBV28; size: few
CDR3: CASSDHRDSFQPQHF; J: TRBJ1-5; V: TRBV6-1; size: NA
CDR3: CAWSWTGVGQPQHF; J: TRBJ1-5; V: TRBV30; size: NA
CDR3: CASSPGNYGYTF; J: TRBJ1-2; V: TRBV10-1; size: once
CDR3: CAWGNPGQGNSPLHF; J: TRBJ1-6; V: TRBV30; size: NA
CDR3: CASRTSVTDTQYF; J: TRBJ2-3; V: TRBV19; size: NA
CDR3: CASSSGQGYGYTF; J: TRBJ1-2; V: TRBV7-8; size: NA
CDR3: CASSPRPERTEAFF; J: TRBJ1-1; V: TRBV6-5; size: NA
CDR3: CASRNQTGAHYNYGYTF; J: TRBJ1-2; V: TRBV19; size: NA
CDR3: CASSRAPGQLMVYGYTF; J: TRBJ1-2; V: TRBV19; size: NA